Shown below are 3 T cell receptor beta chains from a single sample sequenced in a study of beta chain features in type 1 diabetes. Whole-study findings and limits: In every one of the four CD4+ subsets, TCRB CDR3s were moderately but significantly shorter in Type 1 diabetes patients.

These receptors lack a known antigen. Expressed TCRB transcripts got sequenced, as all isolated RNA was reverse transcribed. Method: immunoSEQ multiplex PCR; TCRdb's copy keeps in-frame clones and lacks some. The data show 300,000 to 350,000 clones, 13% seen once. Sequences were obtained from naive CD4+ T cells from blood. Receptors were obtained from a young woman with type 1 diabetes.

DNA of the CDR3: TGTGCCAGCAGCTTAAGCGATGGAGGGTATGGCTACACCTTC. Translating gives CASSLSDGGYGYTF. This sequence joins TRBV11-2 and TRBJ1-2; D ambiguous. This CDR3 contains 14 residues. CDR1 is SGHAT, CDR2 FQNNGV, per germline. Trimming cost V 2 bases and J 5 bases, with 12 bases left between them.

Concerning this clone: The sample carries other DNA sequences with the same CDR3. This chain links TRBV4-1 with TRBJ2-1, with 10 bases that match TRBD2. The CDR3 runs 17 residues. Germline values: CDR1 MGHRA, CDR2 YSYEKL. The V and J ends lost 4 bases and 0 bases, in that order; junction bases with no gene match: 6. CDR3 bases: TGCGCCAGCAGCCGAGGACTAGCGGTTAGCTCCTACAATGAGCAGTTCTTC. Translated: CASSRGLAVSSYNEQFF.

This rearrangement joins TRBV30 to TRBJ2-5, with TRBD2 matching 8 bases. CDR3 size: 13 residues. The trim removed 4 bases at V and 5 bases at J, leaving 6 bases unmatched. Germline loops: CDR1 GTSNPN, CDR2 SVGIG (reference sequence). CDR3 DNA sequence: TGTGCCTGGACGCGGGGGGCCGGCGAGACCCAGTACTTC. Translation gives CAWTRGAGETQYF.